This T cell receptor beta chain was identified in a study of T cells expressing NK-cell markers. On the study more broadly: Beta-chain profiling covered CD3+CD56+NKG2C+, CD3+CD56+NKG2C- and CD3+CD56-NKG2C+ sorted subsets.

The CDR3 has 16 amino acids. CDR1 and CDR2 from the germline V gene are MNHNS and SASEGT. Study-wide results and limits: Dominant NKG2C+ clonotypes in 6 or 7 donors made up about 1.0-7.0% of CD8+ T cells. Several of the donors also had these clonotypes leading their CD3+CD56-NKG2C+ fraction.

With the 5' RACE reads reprocessed, TCRdb shows one record per CDR3 protein and no DNA. The sample table sets out 200,000 to 300,000 distinct CDR3 sequences. A note on this clonotype: Its antigen remains unidentified.

The chain recombines TRBV6-1 with TRBJ2-3. This clonotype was obtained from a man aged 18 to 29 in good health. Material for sequencing was blood T cells: a sorted CD56 or NKG2C T cell subset, CD4+ or CD8+ T cells, or bulk PBMC T cells (not recorded which). This CDR3 is CASSEGLNHGTDTQYF.